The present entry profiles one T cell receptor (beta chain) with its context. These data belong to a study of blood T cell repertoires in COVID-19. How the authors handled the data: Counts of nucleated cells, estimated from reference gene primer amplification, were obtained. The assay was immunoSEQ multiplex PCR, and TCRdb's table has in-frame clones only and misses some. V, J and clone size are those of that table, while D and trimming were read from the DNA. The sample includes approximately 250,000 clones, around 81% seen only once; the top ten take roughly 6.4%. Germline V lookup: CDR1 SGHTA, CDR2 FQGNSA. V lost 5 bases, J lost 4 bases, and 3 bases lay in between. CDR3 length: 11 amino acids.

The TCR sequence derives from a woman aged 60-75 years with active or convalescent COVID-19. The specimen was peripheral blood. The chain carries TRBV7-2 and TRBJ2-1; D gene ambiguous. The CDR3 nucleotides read TGTGCCAGCAGCCCGTACAATGAGCAGTTCTTC. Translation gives CASSPYNEQFF.